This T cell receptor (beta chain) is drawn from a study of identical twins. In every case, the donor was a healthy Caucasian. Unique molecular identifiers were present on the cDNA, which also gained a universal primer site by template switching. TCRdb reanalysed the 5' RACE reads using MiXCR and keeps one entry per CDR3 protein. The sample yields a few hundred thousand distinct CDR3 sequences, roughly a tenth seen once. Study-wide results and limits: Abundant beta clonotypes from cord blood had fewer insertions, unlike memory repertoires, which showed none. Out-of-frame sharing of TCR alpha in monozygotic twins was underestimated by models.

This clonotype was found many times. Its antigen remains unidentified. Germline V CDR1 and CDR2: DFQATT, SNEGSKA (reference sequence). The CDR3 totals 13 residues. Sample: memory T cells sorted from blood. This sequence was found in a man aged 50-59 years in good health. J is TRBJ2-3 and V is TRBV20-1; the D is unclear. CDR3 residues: CSTDDSNTDTQYF. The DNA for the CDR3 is TGCAGCACGGACGACTCAAACACAGATACGCAGTATTTT.